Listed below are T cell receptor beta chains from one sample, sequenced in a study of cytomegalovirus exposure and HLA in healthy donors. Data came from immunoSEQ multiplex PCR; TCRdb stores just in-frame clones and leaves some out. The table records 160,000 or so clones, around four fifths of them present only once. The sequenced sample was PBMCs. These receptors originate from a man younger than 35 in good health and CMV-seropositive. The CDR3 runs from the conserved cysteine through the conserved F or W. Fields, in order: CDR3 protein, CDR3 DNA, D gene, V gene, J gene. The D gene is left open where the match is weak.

cdr3_aa: CASSSLGGSNQPQHF
cdr3_nt: TGTGCCAGCAGTTCCCTCGGGGGTAGCAATCAGCCCCAGCATTTT
d_call: NA
v_call: TRBV27
j_call: TRBJ1-5

cdr3_aa: CASSVPGQPQHF
cdr3_nt: TGTGCCAGCAGCGTCCCCGGGCAGCCCCAGCATTTT
d_call: NA
v_call: TRBV5-4
j_call: TRBJ1-5

cdr3_aa: CASSTVGGSTGELFF
cdr3_nt: TGTGCCAGCAGCACCGTGGGGGGGAGTACCGGGGAGCTGTTTTTT
d_call: NA
v_call: TRBV21-1
j_call: TRBJ2-2

cdr3_aa: CASSQDIRQRNYGYTF
cdr3_nt: TGCGCCAGCAGCCAAGATATCAGACAGAGGAACTATGGCTACACCTTC
d_call: NA
v_call: TRBV4-1
j_call: TRBJ1-2

cdr3_aa: CASSPRDTNEKLFF
cdr3_nt: TGCGCCAGCAGCCCCCGGGACACCAATGAAAAACTGTTTTTT
d_call: NA
v_call: TRBV5-1
j_call: TRBJ1-4

cdr3_aa: CASSPGTGVGQPQHF
cdr3_nt: TGTGCCAGCAGCCCAGGGACAGGGGTCGGACAGCCCCAGCATTTT
d_call: TRBD1
v_call: TRBV9
j_call: TRBJ1-5

cdr3_aa: CASSPPRSLRGLAGEGLF
cdr3_nt: TGTGCTAGCAGCCCACCGCGATCCCTCCGGGGACTAGCGGGAGAAGGCCTCTTC
d_call: TRBD2
v_call: TRBV7-7
j_call: TRBJ2-1

cdr3_aa: CASSLGSYAAEAFF
cdr3_nt: TGTGCCAGTAGTCTCGGTAGCTACGCGGCTGAAGCTTTCTTT
d_call: NA
v_call: TRBV19
j_call: TRBJ1-1

cdr3_aa: CSVGQGGAFF
cdr3_nt: TGCAGCGTTGGACAGGGTGGAGCTTTCTTT
d_call: TRBD1
v_call: TRBV29-1
j_call: TRBJ1-1

cdr3_aa: CARAGTGALRSNQPQHF
cdr3_nt: TGTGCCAGAGCTGGGACAGGGGCTCTCAGGAGCAATCAGCCCCAGCATTTT
d_call: NA
v_call: TRBV21-1
j_call: TRBJ1-5

cdr3_aa: CASSLGTVDRELFF
cdr3_nt: TGTGCCAGCAGCTTGGGGACAGTCGACCGGGAGCTGTTTTTT
d_call: NA
v_call: TRBV5-5
j_call: TRBJ2-2

cdr3_aa: CASSLAVGRGNTIYF
cdr3_nt: TGCGCCAGCAGCTTGGCCGTGGGCCGAGGAAACACCATATATTTT
d_call: NA
v_call: TRBV5-1
j_call: TRBJ1-3

cdr3_aa: CASLKDTTYVEQYF
cdr3_nt: TGTGCCAGCCTGAAGGACACTACCTACGTTGAGCAGTACTTC
d_call: NA
v_call: TRBV28
j_call: TRBJ2-7

cdr3_aa: CASSPDWGGGQPQHF
cdr3_nt: TGTGCCAGCAGCCCAGATTGGGGGGGCGGTCAGCCCCAGCATTTT
d_call: NA
v_call: TRBV7-9
j_call: TRBJ1-5

cdr3_aa: CASSVVGTAGNTIYF
cdr3_nt: TGTGCCAGCAGCGTAGTAGGGACTGCTGGAAACACCATATATTTT
d_call: NA
v_call: TRBV9
j_call: TRBJ1-3

cdr3_aa: CAISEAGFEEQFF
cdr3_nt: TGTGCCATCAGTGAGGCCGGTTTTGAGGAGCAGTTCTTC
d_call: NA
v_call: TRBV10-3
j_call: TRBJ2-1

cdr3_aa: CASSYRAGTEAFF
cdr3_nt: TGTGCCAGCAGTTACAGGGCGGGCACTGAAGCTTTCTTT
d_call: NA
v_call: TRBV6-5
j_call: TRBJ1-1

cdr3_aa: CASSIGTGGYSNQPQHF
cdr3_nt: TGTGCCAGTAGTATCGGAACAGGGGGTTATAGCAATCAGCCCCAGCATTTT
d_call: TRBD1
v_call: TRBV19
j_call: TRBJ1-5

cdr3_aa: CASSSGWSYNEQFF
cdr3_nt: TGTGCCAGTAGTAGCGGGTGGTCCTACAATGAGCAGTTCTTC
d_call: NA
v_call: TRBV19
j_call: TRBJ2-1